Listed below are T cell receptor beta chains from one sample, sequenced in a study of cytotoxic CD8 clonotypes in ibrutinib-treated CLL. Produced via immunoSEQ multiplex PCR; TCRdb's table is partial and in-frame only. This sample has fewer than 150,000 clones, with 84% found just once. The sequenced sample was PBMCs, obtained after 24 months of ibrutinib treatment. These receptors were collected from a human donor with chronic lymphocytic leukemia. The CDR3 runs from the conserved cysteine through the conserved F or W. D genes are given only for firm matches. The size of a clone is reported for some rows only, either as once, few or many, or as a class for expanded clones.

clone_size cdr3_length j_call d_call v_call cdr3_nt cdr3_aa
- 12 TRBJ1-5 - TRBV28 TGTGCCAGCAGTTCGAATAATCAGCCCCAGCATTTT CASSSNNQPQHF
- 15 TRBJ2-5 - TRBV19 TGTGCCAGTAGTATAGATCTCATCAAGGTGGAGACCCAGTACTTC CASSIDLIKVETQYF
- 11 TRBJ2-7 - TRBV6-5 TGTGCCAGCAGGACAGACCACGAGCAGTACTTC CASRTDHEQYF
- 16 TRBJ1-4 - TRBV5-1 TGCGCCAGCAGCGCGGGTGTGGGAGCAACTAATGAAAAACTGTTTTTT CASSAGVGATNEKLFF
- 17 TRBJ1-1 - TRBV18 TGTGCCAGCTCACCGCTGGGGGGCGGATACTTGAACACTGAAGCTTTCTTT CASSPLGGGYLNTEAFF
- 17 TRBJ1-1 TRBD1 TRBV4-1 TGCGCCAGCAGCCAAGGGGCTTGGACAGGGGGGGGCACTGAAGCTTTCTTT CASSQGAWTGGGTEAFF
- 13 TRBJ1-1 - TRBV11-2 TGTGCCAGCAGCTCCCGGGGGTTCACTGAAGCTTTCTTT CASSSRGFTEAFF
- 14 TRBJ1-2 - TRBV6-5 TGTGCCAGCAGACCAAGACAGACTAACTATGGCTACACCTTC CASRPRQTNYGYTF
- 14 TRBJ1-1 - TRBV27 TGTGCCAGCAGTTTAGCCTCAGGGATACCGGAAGCTTTCTTT CASSLASGIPEAFF
- 13 TRBJ1-1 - TRBV28 TGTGCCAGCAGTCCCCCGACTTTAACCGAAGCTTTCTTT CASSPPTLTEAFF
once 14 TRBJ1-5 - TRBV7-2 TGTGCCAGCAGCTTAGGAGACGGCAATCAGCCCCAGCATTTT CASSLGDGNQPQHF
- 12 TRBJ2-5 - TRBV5-1 TGCGCCAGCAGCTTGTCGTGGGAGACCCAGTACTTC CASSLSWETQYF
- 14 TRBJ2-3 - TRBV7-9 TGTGCCAGCAGCCCCTATGGGCTAGCGGATACGCAGTATTTT CASSPYGLADTQYF
- 11 TRBJ1-2 - TRBV30 TGTGCCTGGAGTGTAAGGTCGCAGTACACCTTC CAWSVRSQYTF
- 16 TRBJ2-1 TRBD2 TRBV6-6 TGTGCCAGCAGTTACATGAGCGGGGGGGGTTACAATGAGCAGTTCTTC CASSYMSGGGYNEQFF
- 14 TRBJ2-1 TRBD2 TRBV29-1 TGCAGCGCCTCACGGACTAGCGGGGGCAATGAGCAGTTCTTC CSASRTSGGNEQFF
- 17 TRBJ2-3 TRBD2 TRBV4-2 TGTGCCAGCAGCCAAGCGGGACTAGCGGGGCTTGCAGATACGCAGTATTTT CASSQAGLAGLADTQYF
- 11 TRBJ2-1 - TRBV5-4 TGTGCCAGCAGTCCGGGGAATGAGCAGTTCTTC CASSPGNEQFF
- 15 TRBJ1-6 TRBD1 TRBV5-1 TGCGCCAGCAGCTTGTCCGGACAGGGTAATTCACCCCTCCACTTT CASSLSGQGNSPLHF
- 15 TRBJ1-1 TRBD1 TRBV9 TGTGCCAGCAGCGTGACCGGGACAGCGAACACTGAAGCTTTCTTT CASSVTGTANTEAFF
- 14 TRBJ1-2 - TRBV14 TGTGCCAGCAGCCAACCGGGGGGTCCCTATGGCTACACCTTC CASSQPGGPYGYTF
- 13 TRBJ1-5 - TRBV7-3 TGTGCCAGCAGCCGGGGCCTCAATCAGCCCCAGCATTTT CASSRGLNQPQHF
- 15 TRBJ1-1 - TRBV4-2 TGTGCCAGCAGCCAAGGACTGGGGCTGAACACTGAAGCTTTCTTT CASSQGLGLNTEAFF
- 15 TRBJ1-3 - TRBV9 TGTGCCAGCAGCGACAGCCTGAGCTCTGGAAACACCATATATTTT CASSDSLSSGNTIYF
- 14 TRBJ1-1 - TRBV27 TGTGCCAGCAGCCCTTTCCCCGGGCACACTGAAGCTTTCTTT CASSPFPGHTEAFF
- 16 TRBJ1-1 - TRBV5-1 TGCGCCAGCAGCCACTACAGGGCCGGGCTGAGCACTGAAGCTTTCTTT CASSHYRAGLSTEAFF
- 14 TRBJ1-1 - TRBV29-1 TGCAGCTCTGACAGTTGGGGGGTGAACACTGAAGCTTTCTTT CSSDSWGVNTEAFF
- 16 TRBJ2-3 - TRBV7-2 TGTGCCAGCAGCTTAGAAGGTTTAGCCCTCACAGATACGCAGTATTTT CASSLEGLALTDTQYF
- 11 TRBJ2-5 - TRBV7-6 TGTGCCAGCAGCGAAGGGGAGACCCAGTACTTC CASSEGETQYF
- 16 TRBJ2-1 - TRBV5-4 TGTGCCAGCAGCTTGGCCGTCAGAGGAGTCTACAATGAGCAGTTCTTC CASSLAVRGVYNEQFF
- 11 TRBJ1-1 - TRBV19 TGTGCCACTGCGGCGGTCGCTGAAGCTTTCTTT CATAAVAEAFF
few 14 TRBJ2-3 TRBD2 TRBV2 TGTGCCAGCGCGAGCGGGGGCAGCACAGATACGCAGTATTTT CASASGGSTDTQYF
- 16 TRBJ2-3 - TRBV4-2 TGTGCCAGCAGCCAAGATCTCGCTGGTCGCACAGATACGCAGTATTTT CASSQDLAGRTDTQYF
few 13 TRBJ2-2 - TRBV5-1 TGCGCCAGCAGCTTGGGGCAAACCGGGGAGCTGTTTTTT CASSLGQTGELFF
few 15 TRBJ2-7 - TRBV9 TGTGCCAGCAGCGTAGGGTCAGAAACGGCCTACGAGCAGTACTTC CASSVGSETAYEQYF
- 16 TRBJ1-2 TRBD1 TRBV6-4 TGTGCCAGCAGTCCAGGGACAGCACTCTCTCACTATGGCTACACCTTC CASSPGTALSHYGYTF
- 14 TRBJ1-2 - TRBV9 TGTGCCAGCAGCGATGCGGCGGGATTCTATGGCTACACCTTC CASSDAAGFYGYTF
- 16 TRBJ1-6 - TRBV5-1 TGCGCCAGCAGCATAGAACAGGGTCAGGGTAATTCACCCCTCCACTTT CASSIEQGQGNSPLHF
- 12 TRBJ2-6 - TRBV4-1 TGCGCCAGCAGCCAAGTTCAAAACGTCCTGACTTTC CASSQVQNVLTF
- 12 TRBJ2-7 - TRBV7-7 TGTGCCAGCAGCCCGATAACCTACGAGCAGTACTTC CASSPITYEQYF
- 16 TRBJ1-5 TRBD1 TRBV30 TGTGCCTGGAGTGTACCAGGGGGCGACTTTGGTCAGCCCCAGCATTTT CAWSVPGGDFGQPQHF
- 16 TRBJ1-3 TRBD1 TRBV4-1 TGCGCCAGCAGCAAACAACAGGGGAGCTCTGGAAACACCATATATTTT CASSKQQGSSGNTIYF
- 14 TRBJ2-6 - TRBV29-1 TGCAGCGTTCAAGGAGATTCTGGGGCCAACGTCCTGACTTTC CSVQGDSGANVLTF
- 16 TRBJ1-3 - TRBV6-5 TGTGCCAGCAGTTACGCGACGGGTGGCTCTGGAAACACCATATATTTT CASSYATGGSGNTIYF
- 15 TRBJ2-1 TRBD2 TRBV7-2 TGTGCCAGCAGCATGAGCGGGGGTACGGTCAATGAGCAGTTCTTC CASSMSGGTVNEQFF
- 15 TRBJ1-1 - TRBV27 TGTGCCAGCAGTCCGCCTCCTCGGGGGGCCGCTGAAGCTTTCTTT CASSPPPRGAAEAFF
once 16 TRBJ2-3 TRBD2 TRBV5-4 TGTGCCAGCAGCTTGGATGGCGGGGGGTTCGCAGATACGCAGTATTTT CASSLDGGGFADTQYF
- 16 TRBJ2-1 - TRBV7-2 TGTGCCAGCAGTCTAGCTCAGGGGAGCTCCTACAATGAGCAGTTCTTC CASSLAQGSSYNEQFF
- 13 TRBJ2-1 TRBD2 TRBV6-5 TGTGCCAGCGGGCGGGCGACTAGCCGCGAGCAGTTCTTC CASGRATSREQFF
few 12 TRBJ1-1 - TRBV30 TGTGCCTGGAGTGTCTCACATTGGGGGGCTTTCTTT CAWSVSHWGAFF
- 14 TRBJ2-2 - TRBV30 TGTGCCTGGAGGGGGGACATTAACACCGGGGAGCTGTTTTTT CAWRGDINTGELFF
- 16 TRBJ1-1 TRBD1 TRBV30 TGTGCCTGGAGTGCCGCGGACAGGGGCCGTAACACTGAAGCTTTCTTT CAWSAADRGRNTEAFF
few 14 TRBJ1-6 - TRBV9 TGTGCCAGCACCCTGGACAGCTATAATTCACCCCTCCACTTT CASTLDSYNSPLHF
- 14 TRBJ1-2 - TRBV19 TGTGCCAGTCTTTCGGACGGAGGACGAAGTGGCTACACCTTC CASLSDGGRSGYTF
- 16 TRBJ2-2 - TRBV5-4 TGTGCCAGCAGCCCATCCGGGACTCCGAACACCGGGGAGCTGTTTTTT CASSPSGTPNTGELFF